These 23 T cell receptor beta chains originate from one sample sequenced in a study of early T cells in non-severe SARS-CoV-2 infection. TCRdb re-called the 5' RACE reads through MiXCR, storing one row per CDR3 protein. The data hold roughly 50,000 distinct CDR3 sequences, with around 9.5% observed a single time. The sequenced sample consisted of whole blood. The source of these receptors is an adult who was a healthcare worker with PCR-confirmed SARS-CoV-2 infection or an uninfected control (not recorded which).

In this sample, this clonotype turned up many times. The genes are TRBV3-1 and TRBJ2-5; the match to TRBD2 covers 12 bases. This CDR3 comprises 15 residues. Germline trimming cut 4 bases from V and 5 bases from J; bases unmatched to any gene: 5. Germline-derived CDR1 and CDR2 are LGHDT and YNNKEL (reference sequence). The CDR3 nucleotides read TGTGCCAGCAGCCCGCGGACTAGCGGGATGGAGACCCAGTACTTC. Residues: CASSPRTSGMETQYF.

This clonotype was counted ten times or more. V usage is TRBV6-6 and J usage is TRBJ1-1, with D unresolved. Germline V gene sequence: CDR1 MNHNY, CDR2 SVGAGI (reference sequence). This CDR3 is built from 13 residues. Trimming shortened V by 6 bases and J by 4 bases, and 12 bases separated the two germline ends. The CDR3 region is CASRSGEFTEAFF. The CDR3 DNA follows: TGTGCCAGCAGATCCGGGGAGTTCACTGAAGCTTTCTTT.

The chain employs TRBV29-1 and TRBJ1-4, with 7 bases aligning to TRBD1. The CDR3 length is 12 residues. In germline, CDR1 is SQVTM, CDR2 ANQGSEA. Unmatched junction bases numbered 4, after V lost 7 bases and J lost 5 bases. CDR3 in DNA: TGCAGCGCTGGGACAGAGAATGAAAAACTGTTTTTT. This codes for CSAGTENEKLFF.

This clonotype occurred many times. The chain carries TRBV6-5 and TRBJ1-1; D gene uncertain. This CDR3 spans 14 amino acids. Trimming pared 6 bases from V and 6 bases from J, leaving 17 bases between. In germline, CDR1 is MNHEY, CDR2 SVGAGI. The CDR3 protein is CASSPGVFGAEAFF. The CDR3 bases are TGTGCCAGCAGCCCGGGAGTTTTCGGGGCTGAAGCTTTCTTT.

This clonotype appeared many times. The rearrangement links TRBV7-6 to TRBJ1-2; D ambiguous. Trimming removed 4 bases at V and 8 bases at J, with 20 bases between. The CDR3 extends over 15 amino acids. The germline V gene has CDR1 SGHVS and CDR2 FNYEAQ. The DNA for the CDR3 is TGTGCCAGCAGCTCCAGGCTAGAAGCCGACGACGGCTACACCTTC. Encoded protein: CASSSRLEADDGYTF.

This clonotype was seen a few times. The chain employs TRBV7-3 and TRBJ2-1; 7 bases agree with TRBD2. The trim removed 1 base at V and 7 bases at J, leaving 10 bases unmatched. The CDR3 length is 16 residues. The V gene's germline CDR1 is SGHTA and CDR2 FQGTGA. As DNA, the CDR3 is TGTGCCAGCAGCTTAAGAAGCGGCGGGAGAGGGAATGAGCAGTTCTTC. Protein: CASSLRSGGRGNEQFF. Supplemented by reference TRBV7-3 and TRBJ2-1, the full variable domain reads GAGVSQTPSNKVTEKGKYVELRCDPISGHTALYWYRQSLGQGPEFLIYFQGTGAADDSGLPNDRFFAVRPEGSVSTLKIQRTERGDSAVYLCASSLRSGGRGNEQFFGPGTRLTVL.

This clonotype has only a few counts. This chain uses TRBV5-6 with TRBJ1-2; 7 bases fit TRBD1. The V gene end was trimmed by 4 bases and the J gene end by 3 bases; junction bases not matched to a gene: 6. CDR3 length: 14 residues. The germline gives CDR1 SGHDT, CDR2 YYEEEE. CDR3 DNA: TGTGCCAGCAGCACGAGGACAGGCGACTATGGCTACACCTTC. Its protein is CASSTRTGDYGYTF.

The sample holds many counts of this clonotype. The genes are TRBV7-9 and TRBJ2-5; 9 bases map to TRBD2. With V trimmed by 5 bases and J by 5 bases, 6 bases remained unmatched. CDR1 and CDR2 from the germline V gene are SEHNR and FQNEAQ (reference sequence). The CDR3 totals 14 residues. CDR3: CASSRAGGRETQYF. The CDR3 DNA follows: TGTGCCAGCAGCAGAGCGGGAGGTCGCGAGACCCAGTACTTC.

There are many counts of this clonotype. The chain carries TRBV7-6 and TRBJ2-7; 7 positions match TRBD2. This CDR3 region has 16 residues. Per germline, CDR1 SGHVS and CDR2 FNYEAQ. J was trimmed by 3 bases and V by 5 bases; bases with no gene match: 13. The CDR3 DNA sequence: TGTGCCAGCAGCCCCTGGGAGGGAGGAAAGTACTACGAGCAGTACTTC. Its protein is CASSPWEGGKYYEQYF.

This clonotype appeared many times. The CDR3 protein is CASSWGTGAPGETQYF. For the CDR3, the DNA is TGTGCCAGCAGTTGGGGCACCGGGGCCCCAGGGGAGACCCAGTACTTC. The chain employs TRBV6-5 and TRBJ2-5; D tentatively reads TRBD1 or TRBD2 (5 bases each). Germline CDR1 MNHEY, CDR2 SVGAGI. CDR3 length: 16 residues. V dropped 4 bases and J dropped 5 bases, with 20 bases sitting between them.

This clonotype was picked up a small number of times. The chain employs TRBV28 and TRBJ2-5; D is ambiguous. The germline CDR1 and CDR2 sequences are MDHEN and SYDVKM. The CDR3 is 11 residues long. V gave up 5 bases and J gave up 4 bases, with 5 bases separating them. The CDR3 reads CASSNLETQYF. CDR3 bases: TGTGCCAGCAGTAACCTAGAGACCCAGTACTTC.

This clonotype was found many times. The chain links TRBV5-1 to TRBJ2-3; D unclear. Germline V gives CDR1 SGHRS, CDR2 YFSETQ. Trimming took off 2 bases at V and 4 bases at J, with 14 bases between the two ends. The CDR3 spans 15 residues. CDR3: CASSFSRNFADTQYF. The CDR3 nucleotides are TGCGCCAGCAGCTTTTCCAGGAATTTTGCAGATACGCAGTATTTT.

This clonotype came up a few times. This chain uses TRBV20-1 with TRBJ2-3; 11 bases match TRBD2. V was pared by 1 base and J by 6 bases, with 6 bases of the junction left unmatched. Germline V gene sequence: CDR1 DFQATT, CDR2 SNEGSKA (reference sequence). This CDR3 has 15 residues. CDR3 bases: TGCAGTGCTAGAGTAATAGCGGGAGGGCCGGATACGCAGTATTTT. Translating gives CSARVIAGGPDTQYF.

This clonotype occurred many times. The gene calls are TRBV28 and TRBJ1-1; 12 bases are a match to TRBD1. This CDR3 has 16 amino acids. Germline CDR1 MDHEN, CDR2 SYDVKM. J lost 5 bases, V lost 7 bases, and 11 bases had no gene match. The CDR3 nucleotides read TGTGCCAGCAACCCCACCCCGGGACAGGGGGCAACTGAAGCTTTCTTT. It specifies CASNPTPGQGATEAFF.

The J gene is TRBJ1-1, the V gene TRBV7-2, with D unresolved. Germline CDR1 SGHTA, CDR2 FQGNSA. The CDR3 loop spans 11 amino acids. Trimming left V 4 bases short and J 3 bases short, with 3 bases between. CDR3 residues: CASSSYTEAFF. The CDR3 DNA is TGTGCCAGCAGCTCTTACACTGAAGCTTTCTTT.

This clonotype was recorded many times. The V call is TRBV5-1, the J call TRBJ2-7; D may be TRBD1 (6 bases). The CDR3 has 14 amino acids. V lost 4 bases, J lost 0 bases, and 11 bases lay in between. Germline CDR1 SGHRS, CDR2 YFSETQ. Here the CDR3 reads CASSPGTFSYEQYF. The CDR3 region has the DNA TGCGCCAGCAGCCCCGGGACATTCTCCTACGAGCAGTACTTC.

This clonotype was observed at least ten times. The V call is TRBV19, the J call TRBJ2-2; TRBD1 matches 12 bases. This CDR3 spans 16 amino acids. CDR1 LNHDA and CDR2 SQIVND come from the germline V gene (reference sequence). After removal of 4 bases from V and 10 bases from J, the junction contained 10 bases not matched to a gene. CDR3 protein: CASSKIPGQGAEELFF. CDR3 coding DNA: TGTGCCAGTAGTAAAATTCCGGGACAGGGGGCGGAGGAGCTGTTTTTT.

The chain uses TRBV6-5 and TRBJ2-2; D may match TRBD1 or TRBD2 (6 bases each). Germline loops: CDR1 MNHEY, CDR2 SVGAGI. V was shortened by 6 bases and J by 4 bases, with 15 bases between the two germline ends. This CDR3 comprises 15 residues. DNA of the CDR3: TGTGCCAGCAGCCCGGGGGCAGGGACCACCGGGGAGCTGTTTTTT. Encoded protein: CASSPGAGTTGELFF.

This rearrangement joins TRBV6-2 or TRBV6-3 to TRBJ2-7, with D possibly being TRBD2 (5 bases). Germline V CDR1 and CDR2: MNHEY, SVGEGT. Trimming cost V 2 bases and J 6 bases, with 5 bases left between them. There are 11 residues in the CDR3. This CDR3 is CASSYAGEQYF. As DNA, the CDR3 is TGTGCCAGCAGTTACGCGGGCGAGCAGTACTTC.

V usage is TRBV10-3 and J usage is TRBJ2-3, with D perhaps given as TRBD1 or TRBD2 (5 bases each). This CDR3 spans 15 amino acids. Trimming removed 7 bases from V and 4 bases from J, with 18 bases in between. Germline CDR1 reads ENHRY; CDR2 reads SYGVKD. CDR3 residues: CAIMGTLVKADTQYF. The DNA of the CDR3 is TGTGCCATCATGGGGACCCTGGTCAAGGCAGATACGCAGTATTTT.

Remarks on this clonotype: Given a much more abundant clone one base away, this may be a read error. This sequence joins TRBV6-5 and TRBJ2-3; 7 positions agree with TRBD2. The germline gives CDR1 MNHEY, CDR2 SVGAGI. The CDR3 has 14 residues. The V segment lost 6 bases and the J segment 2 bases; nucleotides outside the gene matches: 5. The CDR3 loop is CASRPTSHTDTQYF. Here the CDR3 DNA reads TGTGCCAGCAGACCGACTAGCCACACAGATACGCAGTATTTT.

This clonotype was seen ten or more times. The chain is built from TRBV19 and TRBJ2-3, with TRBD2 identical over 12 bases. The CDR3 runs 18 residues. Germline V gene sequence: CDR1 LNHDA, CDR2 SQIVND (reference sequence). The V segment lost 4 bases and the J segment 2 bases; nucleotides outside the gene matches: 10. CDR3 coding DNA: TGTGCCAGTAGTACCTGGTGGACTAGCGGGACCGACACAGATACGCAGTATTTT. Residues: CASSTWWTSGTDTDTQYF.

In this sample, this clonotype turned up many times. The chain is built from TRBV29-1 and TRBJ1-3; D might be TRBD1 (5 bases). Trimming took off 6 bases at V and 4 bases at J, with 10 bases between the two ends. The CDR3 covers 12 residues. CDR1 is SQVTM and CDR2 is ANQGSEA in the germline V gene. In nucleotides, the CDR3 is TGCAGCGTCAAGACAGAGGGAAACACCATATATTTT. It encodes CSVKTEGNTIYF.